These T cell receptor beta chains were read from a single sample in a study of blood T cell repertoires in COVID-19. Generated by immunoSEQ multiplex PCR, the TCRdb table keeps only in-frame clones and is missing some. This table holds 250,000 or so clones, around 81% found once. Sequencing was performed on PBMCs or T cells enriched from blood (not recorded which). The receptors stem from a man aged 50-60 years who had recovered from COVID-19. Both conserved end residues are part of each CDR3. D genes are given only for firm matches. Not every row has a clone size; where given, it reads once, few, many or a size class.

J gene: TRBJ1-1; D gene: -; V gene: TRBV19; clone size: few; CDR3 DNA: TGTGCCAGTAGTGTACCGGGACACCTGAACACTGAAGCTTTCTTT; CDR3 protein: CASSVPGHLNTEAFF
J gene: TRBJ2-3; D gene: TRBD2; V gene: TRBV4-1; clone size: -; CDR3 DNA: TGCGCCAGCAGCCAAGATCCTTTGGGACTATCAAGGGAGCCCGATACGCAGTATTTT; CDR3 protein: CASSQDPLGLSREPDTQYF
J gene: TRBJ1-4; D gene: -; V gene: TRBV6-4; clone size: few; CDR3 DNA: TGTGCCAGCAGTGTACAGCCGAATGAAAAACTGTTTTTT; CDR3 protein: CASSVQPNEKLFF
J gene: TRBJ2-3; D gene: -; V gene: TRBV7-9; clone size: -; CDR3 DNA: TGTGCCAGCAGCCATATAGGCGTCAGCACCCTAGAGGCAGATACGCAGTATTTT; CDR3 protein: CASSHIGVSTLEADTQYF
J gene: TRBJ1-2; D gene: TRBD1; V gene: TRBV11-1; clone size: -; CDR3 DNA: TGTGCCAGCAGCTTAAGGACAGGGGACGGCTACACCTTC; CDR3 protein: CASSLRTGDGYTF
J gene: TRBJ2-3; D gene: TRBD2; V gene: TRBV7-2; clone size: few; CDR3 DNA: TGTGCCAGCAGCGACAGCACCGGGACTAGCGCGGGGCGGGATACGCAGTATTTT; CDR3 protein: CASSDSTGTSAGRDTQYF
J gene: TRBJ2-3; D gene: TRBD1; V gene: TRBV7-3; clone size: few; CDR3 DNA: TGTGCCAGCAGCTTAAATCCGGGACAGTCAGATACGCAGTATTTT; CDR3 protein: CASSLNPGQSDTQYF
J gene: TRBJ2-7; D gene: -; V gene: TRBV28; clone size: -; CDR3 DNA: TGTGCCAGCAGTTTGCCCGGGATCTACGAGCAGTACTTC; CDR3 protein: CASSLPGIYEQYF
J gene: TRBJ2-1; D gene: TRBD2; V gene: TRBV7-9; clone size: -; CDR3 DNA: TGTGCCAGCAGCGAAAGCGGGAGTTTGATTATAAATGAGCAGTTCTTC; CDR3 protein: CASSESGSLIINEQFF
J gene: TRBJ2-1; D gene: -; V gene: TRBV6-4; clone size: -; CDR3 DNA: TGTGCCAGCAGTGACCCCGACAGCTCCTACAATGAGCAGTTCTTC; CDR3 protein: CASSDPDSSYNEQFF
J gene: TRBJ2-2; D gene: TRBD1; V gene: TRBV6-2/TRBV6-3; clone size: -; CDR3 DNA: TGTGCCAGCAGCCAGACAGGGGGGACCGGGGAGCTGTTTTTT; CDR3 protein: CASSQTGGTGELFF
J gene: TRBJ2-7; D gene: TRBD1; V gene: TRBV28; clone size: -; CDR3 DNA: TGTGCCAGCAGGGGAGGGGGGACAGGGAGGTACGAGCAGTACTTC; CDR3 protein: CASRGGGTGRYEQYF
J gene: TRBJ1-2; D gene: TRBD1; V gene: TRBV5-4; clone size: -; CDR3 DNA: TGTGCCAGCAACCAGGGGGACTATGGCTACACCTTC; CDR3 protein: CASNQGDYGYTF
J gene: TRBJ2-1; D gene: -; V gene: TRBV7-8; clone size: few; CDR3 DNA: TGTGCCAGCAGCCTTCGGGGGTCCCGCTCCTACAATGAGCAGTTCTTC; CDR3 protein: CASSLRGSRSYNEQFF
J gene: TRBJ2-1; D gene: -; V gene: TRBV7-6; clone size: -; CDR3 DNA: TGTGCCAGCAGCGCATCCCCTCAGGGTAACGAGCAGTTCTTC; CDR3 protein: CASSASPQGNEQFF